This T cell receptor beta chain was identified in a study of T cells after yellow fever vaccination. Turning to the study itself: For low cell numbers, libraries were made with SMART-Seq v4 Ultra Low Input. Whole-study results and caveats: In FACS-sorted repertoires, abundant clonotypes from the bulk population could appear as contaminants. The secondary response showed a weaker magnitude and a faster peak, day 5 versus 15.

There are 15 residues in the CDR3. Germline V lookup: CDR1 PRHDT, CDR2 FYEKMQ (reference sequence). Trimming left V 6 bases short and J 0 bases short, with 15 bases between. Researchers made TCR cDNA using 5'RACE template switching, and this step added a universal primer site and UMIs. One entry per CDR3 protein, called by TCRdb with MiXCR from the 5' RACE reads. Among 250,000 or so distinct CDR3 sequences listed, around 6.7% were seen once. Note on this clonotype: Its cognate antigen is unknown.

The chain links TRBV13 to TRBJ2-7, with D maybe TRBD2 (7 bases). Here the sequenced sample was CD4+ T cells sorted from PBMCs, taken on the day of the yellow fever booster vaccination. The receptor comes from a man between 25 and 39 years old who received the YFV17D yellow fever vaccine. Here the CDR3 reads CASRGAGESSYEQYF. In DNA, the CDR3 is TGTGCCAGCAGGGGGGCGGGAGAGAGCTCCTACGAGCAGTACTTC. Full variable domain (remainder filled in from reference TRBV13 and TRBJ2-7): AAGVIQSPRHLIKEKRETATLKCYPIPRHDTVYWYQQGPGQDPQFLISFYEKMQSDKGSIPDRFSAQQFSDYHSELNMSSLELGDSALYFCASRGAGESSYEQYFGPGTRLTVT.